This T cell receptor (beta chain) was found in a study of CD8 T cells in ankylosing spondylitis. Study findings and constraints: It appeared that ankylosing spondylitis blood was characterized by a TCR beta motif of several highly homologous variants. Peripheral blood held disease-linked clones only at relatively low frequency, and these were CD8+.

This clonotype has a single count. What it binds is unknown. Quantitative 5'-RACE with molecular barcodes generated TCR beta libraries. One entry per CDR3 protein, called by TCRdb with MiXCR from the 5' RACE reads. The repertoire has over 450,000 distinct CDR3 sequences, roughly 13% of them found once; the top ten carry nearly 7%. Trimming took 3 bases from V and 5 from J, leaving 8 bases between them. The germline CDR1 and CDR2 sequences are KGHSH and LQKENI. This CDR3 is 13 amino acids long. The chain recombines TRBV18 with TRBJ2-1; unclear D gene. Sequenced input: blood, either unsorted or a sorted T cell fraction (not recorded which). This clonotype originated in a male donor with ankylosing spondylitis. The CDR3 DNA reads TGTGCCAGCTCACCTAACCTTAACAATGAGCAGTTCTTC. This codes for CASSPNLNNEQFF.